These 2 T cell receptor beta chains were all obtained from the same sample, sequenced in a study of blood T cell repertoires in COVID-19. The protocol was immunoSEQ multiplex PCR, while the TCRdb copy is restricted to in-frame clones and leaves out a portion. The table records about 130,000 clones, 75% to 90% of them present only once. Material: peripheral blood. Receptors were obtained from a woman of 80 years or more with COVID-19, enrolled during active disease.

This clone appeared once. V usage is TRBV29-1 and J usage is TRBJ1-2, with TRBD1 matching 7 bases. The ends lost 3 bases at V and 7 bases at J; junction bases unmatched: 14. The germline CDR1 and CDR2 sequences are SQVTM and ANQGSEA. The CDR3 is made up of 15 amino acids. The CDR3 reads CSVDAISTGFRGYTF. DNA of the CDR3: TGCAGCGTTGATGCAATCTCGACAGGGTTCCGTGGCTACACCTTC. The variable domain in full, completed from reference TRBV29-1 and TRBJ1-2, reads SAVISQKPSRDICQRGTSLTIQCQVDSQVTMMFWYRQQPGQSLTLIATANQGSEATYESGFVIDKFPISRPNLTFSTLTVSNMSPEDSSIYLCSVDAISTGFRGYTFGSGTRLTVV.

The rearrangement uses TRBV4-3 and TRBJ2-5; 15 nucleotides align to TRBD2. Germline trimming cut 0 bases from V and 5 bases from J; bases unmatched to any gene: 10. The CDR3 sequence is 19 residues long. Germline V gene lookup returns CDR1 LGHNA and CDR2 YSLEER. The CDR3 coding sequence is TGCGCCAGCAGCCAAGATACACGGACTAGCGGGAGGGCCGGCGAGACCCAGTACTTC. It codes for CASSQDTRTSGRAGETQYF.